This TCR beta chain was retrieved from a study of vaccination effects on CD4 cells after COVID-19. Only in-frame clones appear in the TCRdb table, and some are missing; sequencing was by immunoSEQ multiplex PCR. In the table there are 20,000 to 25,000 clones, approximately 73% of which are singletons. ViraFEST assay sequencing came after antigen-specific CD4+ T cells were expanded with viral peptide pools. Isolation of CD4+ T cells took place after approximately 10 days of culture. People in the vaccine group had not been infected with SARS-CoV-2 before, and their nucleocapsid antibodies were negative. At days 3 and 7, half of the medium was exchanged for IL-2 medium. A note on this clone: Its matching antigen is unknown.

Germline CDR1 reads KGHSH; CDR2 reads LQKENI. The CDR3 sequence is 16 residues long. The trim removed 5 bases at V and 4 bases at J, leaving 12 bases unmatched. Source: CD4+ T cells from PBMCs cultured with SARS-CoV-2 spike peptides, taken before COVID-19 vaccination. The chain recombines TRBV18 with TRBJ2-3; TRBD2 agrees at 7 bases. The TCR comes from a human donor who received a COVID-19 vaccine. CDR3 in DNA: TGTGCCAGCTCAGAGTTTGGCGGGAGTAATGCAGATACGCAGTATTTT. It encodes CASSEFGGSNADTQYF.